These T cell receptor beta chains were read from a single sample in a study of beta chain features in type 1 diabetes. Method: immunoSEQ multiplex PCR; TCRdb's copy keeps in-frame clones and lacks some. The sample carries 250,000 to 300,000 clones, roughly an eighth recorded once. The specimen was naive CD4+ T cells from blood. These receptors were taken from a young man with type 1 diabetes. The CDR3 runs from the conserved cysteine through the conserved F or W. Size is stated for part of the rows, as once, few or many counts, or as a class when the clone is expanded.

size: many; J: TRBJ1-2; V: TRBV29-1; CDR3: CSVAAGVNYGYTF
size: NA; J: TRBJ2-1; V: TRBV7-3; CDR3: CASSRGAGEEQFF
size: few; J: TRBJ2-1; V: TRBV11-2; CDR3: CASSSGLPGYNEQFF
size: NA; J: TRBJ2-7; V: TRBV27; CDR3: CASAVIAGGAYEQYF
size: NA; J: TRBJ1-1; V: TRBV5-6; CDR3: CASSWSTGYTEAFF
size: few; J: TRBJ2-7; V: TRBV23-1; CDR3: CAITRATIYEQYF
size: few; J: TRBJ2-3; V: TRBV14; CDR3: CASSQVAGVADTQYF
size: NA; J: TRBJ2-2; V: TRBV7-3; CDR3: CASSSDTGELFF
size: NA; J: TRBJ1-2; V: TRBV28; CDR3: CASGLGGHGYTF
size: few; J: TRBJ1-2; V: TRBV4-3; CDR3: CASSQEGAQGYTF
size: NA; J: TRBJ2-7; V: TRBV19; CDR3: CASSTSGAGSYEQYF
size: few; J: TRBJ2-7; V: TRBV7-2; CDR3: CASSLEGGPRRREQYF
size: few; J: TRBJ2-2; V: TRBV9; CDR3: CASSVGGGPGELFF
size: few; J: TRBJ2-7; V: TRBV21-1; CDR3: CASSSPTGVVSYEQYF
size: few; J: TRBJ2-5; V: TRBV7-2; CDR3: CASSLERQSETQYF
size: few; J: TRBJ1-1; V: TRBV30; CDR3: CAWSLPLRRNEAFF
size: NA; J: TRBJ2-5; V: TRBV5-6; CDR3: CASSLPRGETQYF
size: few; J: TRBJ2-6; V: TRBV19; CDR3: CASRTGASGANVLTF